This record concerns one T cell receptor beta chain sequence. This clone appeared once. It lacks a known antigen. It has no much larger one-base neighbor in the sample; base qualities were not kept. From the germline V gene, CDR1 is SGHRS and CDR2 is YFSETQ. Between the V and J ends, shortened by 3 bases and 5 bases respectively, the junction contains 15 bases. Including the terminal cysteine and phenylalanine, the CDR3 comprises 14 residues. Left in the record is the CDR3 DNA by itself, 42 bases read in frame from the first base. The data belong to a study of shared clonotypes between healthy human individuals (dated by TCRdb to the early 2020s). Regarding the study in general: The cohort comprised a couple of women and a few men aged 18 to 49 years. Leukapheresis yielded between about 0.85 and 10 billion PBMCs per donor. To estimate repertoire size and how much clonotypes are shared between individuals, the study performed deep sequencing of blood TCR repertoires from five healthy adults. Libraries were prepared and TCR repertoires were sequenced by different laboratories using diverse techniques, in order to increase sequencing depth and limit assay-specific biases. For each donor, CD4 naive and CD4 memory were each given three plates, CD8 naive was given two plates, and CD8 memory was given one plate. Study-wide conclusions, independent of this receptor: When a handful of donors were compared, the shared fraction of clonotypes was about 5.5% for naive CD4, 3.5% to 4% for naive CD8, about 2.5% for memory CD4, and 0.3% to 0.5% for memory CD8. Sampling was restricted to blood, and TCR repertoires in tissue are likely to differ from TCR repertoires in blood. Estimated clonotype richness was generally larger for naive than for memory subsets. The genetic and exposure-history diversity represented was limited by the small number of donors. Even with the large sequencing depth, rarefaction of the sorted-subset datasets indicated that sequencing was incomplete. Compared with non-shared clonotypes, clonotypes shared by all four sorted-subset donors had higher generation probabilities. Pairwise subsampling indicated that sequencing depth was expected to affect the degree of clonotype sharing among donors.

Using the deep immunoSEQ assay, TCR CDR3 regions were amplified from genomic DNA by multiplex PCR. Extracted genomic DNA from each cell subset was spread evenly across all wells of several immunoSEQ 96-well plates, with each plate serving as a replicate. For sorted subsets, each replicate PCR was loaded with roughly 0.2 ug genomic DNA, equivalent to about 30,000 T cell genomes. Purified libraries were measured with a Qubit 3.0 fluorometer, size-checked on a Bioanalyzer 2100, and measured again with the KAPA Library Quantification kit. Every immunoSEQ 96-well plate was sequenced on a dedicated single-read 150-cycle Illumina NextSeq 550 flow cell. The study's processing was this. Because only junctional sequences without quality scores were contained in the immunoSEQ output, filtering matching that applied to full-length reads could not be performed. To assign V/J genes and CDR3, sequences were annotated using PyIR, a Python wrapper for IgBLAST v1.9, with IMGT germline references. Reads were filtered out if the reads had weak V/J assignments (E-value above 1e-6), no CDR3, stop codons, out-of-frame junctions, or ambiguous translated residues. V3J clonotypes were defined by identical inferred V gene, J gene, and CDR3 amino acid sequence. Percentage overlap between repertoires was computed as shared unique clonotypes divided by the size of the smaller repertoire. Richness of each repertoire was evaluated using RTK rarefaction, the Chao1 estimator, and Recon v2.1 estimates of unobserved clonotypes. OLGA was used to compute generation probabilities for all TCRbeta clonotypes that the gDNA method yielded from a few donors. TCRdb limited this immuneACCESS table to in-frame rearrangements with V and J called. A share of clones is missing; checked studies link under half to unresolved V genes, and the rest is unexplained. Clonal size and the V and J genes are those of that table, whereas D and trimming came from the DNA. The table for this sample lists roughly 1 million clones; 75% of them were counted only once. Roughly 1.5% of the sample is held by the ten biggest clonotypes.

Donors were healthy HIV-negative adults with no recently reported acute infections or vaccinations. Only Caucasian adults living in Nashville, Tennessee, USA were represented among the donors. CD4+ T cells were enriched by magnetic negative selection, after which naive cells were positively selected on CD45RA and the negative fraction was taken as the memory subset. After blood collection by leukapheresis, PBMCs were isolated using Ficoll-Histopaque density gradient centrifugation and then cryopreserved in the vapor phase of liquid nitrogen. Purity and quantity of every magnetically sorted T cell population were checked by analytical flow cytometry. Genomic DNA was isolated from every sorted fraction and measured by UV absorbance on a Nanodrop 2000c.

The TCR was taken from a man aged 18-30 years in good health. Sequencing input: memory CD4+ T cells sorted from blood. Sample cell subset or site, as interpreted from the label and publication: CD45RA-negative fraction. Recombination joined TRBV5-1 with TRBJ2-7, and perhaps TRBD1 as D gene, on 6 matching bases. The DNA reads as follows: TGCGCCAGCAGCTGGGGCGCAGGGGCTGACGAGCAGTACTTC. Translated, it reads CASSWGAGADEQYF.